A single sample gave rise to the 12 T cell receptor beta chains below, sequenced in a study of T-cell memory formation after mild COVID-19. Each CDR3 protein is one row after TCRdb ran MiXCR on the 5' RACE reads. The data show approximately 150,000 distinct CDR3 sequences, with around 21% seen just once and approximately 2.3% held by the top ten. Sequences were obtained from PBMCs or a T cell subset sorted from them (not recorded which). The receptors originated from an adult woman who had mild COVID-19 (a few samples of this study predate the infection). Cell type and time point are not known.

This chain uses TRBV18 with TRBJ1-6; TRBD1 matches at 9 bases. The CDR3 spans 16 residues. V gave up 3 bases and J gave up 8 bases; unmatched junction bases: 8. CDR1 and CDR2 (germline): KGHSH, LQKENI. CDR3 coding DNA: TGTGCCAGCTCACCTCCGGGACAGGGCTCTCATTCACCCCTCCACTTT. It is translated as CASSPPGQGSHSPLHF.

The chain employs TRBV12-3 or TRBV12-4 and TRBJ1-1, with TRBD1 matching over 7 bases. CDR3 length equals 15 residues. The J segment lost 0 bases and the V segment lost 6 bases, leaving 7 bases of the junction unmatched. For the CDR3, the DNA is TGTGCCAGCAGCAAGAACGGACAGGTGAACACTGAAGCTTTCTTT. Protein sequence: CASSKNGQVNTEAFF.

This chain connects TRBV14 to TRBJ1-3; D call uncertain. Looked up from germline, CDR1 is SGHDN and CDR2 is FVKESK. CDR3 length: 12 residues. Trimming shortened V by 11 bases and J by 1 base, and 9 bases separated the two germline ends. CDR3 sequence reads: CASGESGNTIYF. The CDR3 DNA follows: TGTGCCTCGGGTGAATCTGGAAACACCATATATTTT. Drawing the rest from reference TRBV14 and TRBJ1-3, the complete variable domain is EAGVTQFPSHSVIEKGQTVTLRCDPISGHDNLYWYRRVMGKEIKFLLHFVKESKQDESGMPNNRFLAERTGGTYSTLKVQPAELEDSGVYFCASGESGNTIYFGEGSWLTVV.

The V call is TRBV5-1, the J call TRBJ1-2; D is undetermined. Germline assignment: CDR1 SGHRS and CDR2 YFSETQ. This CDR3 spans 15 amino acids. Trimming removed 0 bases from V and 0 bases from J, with 9 bases in between. CDR3 sequence reads: CASSLVVGSNYGYTF. The CDR3 DNA reads TGCGCCAGCAGCTTGGTTGTGGGGTCTAACTATGGCTACACCTTC.

This clonotype was seen more than once but under ten times. V is TRBV2 and J is TRBJ2-1; D ambiguous. CDR1 and CDR2 (germline): SNHLY, FYNNEI. The germline V and J ends were trimmed by 2 bases and 8 bases, with 4 bases remaining between them. CDR3 length equals 11 residues. The CDR3 nucleotides read TGTGCCAGCAGTGAATGGTATGAGCAGTTCTTC. Protein product: CASSEWYEQFF.

The chain uses TRBV2 and TRBJ1-3; D perhaps matches TRBD1 (6 bases). The CDR3 totals 17 residues. The ends were cut back, 4 bases at V and 0 bases at J, with 16 bases in the middle. Germline assignment: CDR1 SNHLY and CDR2 FYNNEI. The CDR3, as DNA: TGTGCCAGCAGTGTAACAGGGATGGCAACCTCTGGAAACACCATATATTTT. This codes for CASSVTGMATSGNTIYF.

The rearrangement links TRBV5-5 to TRBJ2-2; 8 nucleotides line up with TRBD1. This CDR3 region has 16 residues. The V and J ends lost 4 bases and 3 bases, in that order; junction bases with no gene match: 8. In germline, CDR1 is SGHKS, CDR2 YYEKEE (reference sequence). CDR3 sequence: CASSLWTGRDTGELFF. In DNA, the CDR3 is TGTGCCAGCAGCCTATGGACAGGGCGAGACACCGGGGAGCTGTTTTTT.

CDR3 protein: CASSYNSPREQYF. The CDR3 nucleotides are TGTGCCAGCAGTTACAACAGCCCACGCGAGCAGTACTTC. V gene TRBV6-2 or TRBV6-3 combines with J gene TRBJ2-7, with D hard to call. The CDR3 consists of 13 residues. The V gene lost 2 bases and the J gene lost 6 bases, with 11 bases spanning the gap. In germline, CDR1 is MNHEY, CDR2 SVGEGT.

This clonotype was observed a few times. The V call is TRBV20-1, the J call TRBJ2-5; TRBD1 agrees at 9 bases. The germline V gene has CDR1 DFQATT and CDR2 SNEGSKA (reference sequence). This CDR3 is 13 amino acids long. Trimming cost V 6 bases and J 3 bases; bases outside gene matches: 5. CDR3 sequence: CSAEQGAEETQYF. Here the CDR3 DNA reads TGCAGTGCAGAACAGGGGGCAGAAGAGACCCAGTACTTC.

This clonotype showed up just a few times. The J gene is TRBJ2-7, the V gene TRBV9; 7 bases agree with TRBD1. The germline CDR1 and CDR2 sequences are SGDLS and YYNGEE. This CDR3 comprises 14 residues. The junction had 6 bases not matched to a gene; V was cut back by 3 bases and J by 3 bases. The CDR3 bases are TGTGCCAGCAGCGGATCGGGACAGATCTACGAGCAGTACTTC. It translates to CASSGSGQIYEQYF.

The gene calls are TRBV7-9 and TRBJ1-4, with 9 bases identical to TRBD1. J gave up 7 bases and V 5 bases, and 5 bases lay outside the gene matches. Germline V gene data show CDR1 as SEHNR and CDR2 as FQNEAQ (reference sequence). The CDR3 covers 14 residues. The CDR3 loop reads CASSQGQGREKLFF. CDR3 DNA: TGTGCCAGCAGCCAGGGACAGGGTCGTGAAAAACTGTTTTTT.

J is TRBJ2-5 and V is TRBV12-3 or TRBV12-4; D remains ambiguous. The CDR3 loop spans 13 amino acids. V lost 2 bases, J lost 3 bases, and 7 bases lay in between. Here the CDR3 reads CASSLHSKETQYF. The CDR3 DNA follows: TGTGCCAGCAGTTTACACAGCAAAGAGACCCAGTACTTC.